The sequence of this T cell receptor (beta chain) was determined in a study of blood T cell repertoires in COVID-19. Study-wide context: Italy, Spain and the United States were the sources of the convalescent and acute COVID-19 samples. In each case, the material was cDNA or gDNA derived from T cells, B-cell-depleted T cells, or PBMCs.

V trimming: 7 bases; J trimming: 4 bases; junction bases outside the gene matches: 9. CDR1 is SGDLS and CDR2 is YYNGEE in the germline V gene. The CDR3 covers 14 residues. Per the original methods: Estimation of nucleated cell counts relied on the amplification of reference gene primers. Method: immunoSEQ multiplex PCR; TCRdb's copy keeps in-frame clones and lacks some. V, J and clone size derive from that table, while D and trimming were established from the DNA sequence. The profile covers approximately 80,000 clones, with 88% appearing a single time and about 9% taken by the ten largest. Source material: peripheral blood. This TCR was sampled from a human donor in a cohort sampled during active COVID-19. The gene calls are TRBV9 and TRBJ1-2; the match to TRBD1 covers 8 bases. In nucleotides, the CDR3 is TGTGCCAGCTCCCAGGACAGGGTGGGCTATGGCTACACCTTC. Protein sequence: CASSQDRVGYGYTF. Supplemented by reference TRBV9 and TRBJ1-2, the full variable domain reads DSGVTQTPKHLITATGQRVTLRCSPRSGDLSVYWYQQSLDQGLQFLIQYYNGEERAKGNILERFSAQQFPDLHSELNLSSLELGDSALYFCASSQDRVGYGYTFGSGTRLTVV.